Each of the 25 T cell receptor beta chains below was sequenced from the same sample in a study of breast tumors, draining lymph nodes, adjacent tissues. Axillary draining lymph nodes of breast cancer patients supplied the node samples. One entry per CDR3 protein results from TCRdb running MiXCR on the multiplex PCR reads. The sample yields about 180,000 distinct CDR3 sequences, about 33% seen once. Sequenced sample: axillary lymph node tissue. These receptors originate from a female donor with breast cancer. Some clones in this sample may be carry-over from other donors' samples.

This chain connects TRBV7-9 to TRBJ2-7, with TRBD1 matching over 8 bases. Germline CDR1 reads SEHNR; CDR2 reads FQNEAQ (reference sequence). This CDR3 is 15 amino acids long. V was pared by 2 bases and J by 1 base, with 4 bases of the junction left unmatched. The CDR3 reads CASSLRQGPSYEQYF. The CDR3 region has the DNA TGTGCCAGCAGCTTAAGACAGGGGCCATCCTACGAGCAGTACTTC.

On this clonotype itself: This may come from a read error, since a much larger clone is one base off. As DNA, the CDR3 is TGCGCCAGCAGCTCCCCGGGGAATGCCTGTAATTCACCCCTCCACTTT. Protein sequence: CASSSPGNACNSPLHF. J is TRBJ1-6 and V is TRBV5-1; no firm D call. Per the germline V gene, CDR1 is SGHRS and CDR2 is YFSETQ. Trimming cost V 3 bases and J 6 bases, with 16 bases left between them. The CDR3 extends over 16 amino acids.

In this sample, this clonotype turned up many times. The J gene is TRBJ2-1, the V gene TRBV12-3 or TRBV12-4; 8 bases align to TRBD2. CDR3 length: 15 amino acids. After removal of 6 bases from V and 7 bases from J, the junction contained 11 bases not matched to a gene. CDR3 amino acids: CASSVLADQGNEQFF. The CDR3 region has the DNA TGTGCCAGCAGCGTACTAGCGGACCAGGGGAATGAGCAGTTCTTC.

The sample holds a few counts of this clonotype. A much bigger clone sits one base away, suggesting this may be a read error. The chain is built from TRBV2 and TRBJ1-4; no definite D call. The CDR3 runs to 16 residues. Germline loops: CDR1 SNHLY, CDR2 FYNNEI. V shed 3 bases and J shed 2 bases, with 13 bases lying between them. The CDR3 loop is CASSEQDSATNEKLFF. DNA of the CDR3: TGTGCCAGCAGTGAGCAGGACTCAGCTACTAATGAAAAACTGTTTTTT. Variable domain in full (rest from reference TRBV2 and TRBJ1-4): EPEVTQTPSHQVTQMGQEVILRCVPISNHLYFYWYRQILGQKVEFLVSFYNNEISEKSEIFDDQFSVERPDGSNFTLKIRSTKLEDSAMYFCASSEQDSATNEKLFFGSGTQLSVL.

Details on this clonotype: This may be a read error, as it is one base from a much larger clone. The chain combines TRBV20-1 with TRBJ2-1, with TRBD2 matching over 10 bases. The CDR3 spans 14 residues. In germline, CDR1 is DFQATT, CDR2 SNEGSKA (reference sequence). V dropped 6 bases and J dropped 10; count of bases not matched to a gene: 12. The CDR3 loop reads CSARQSLAGAEQFF. CDR3 nucleotides: TGCAGTGCCCGACAATCCCTAGCGGGAGCCGAGCAGTTCTTC.

This clonotype was seen many times. V is TRBV5-5 and J is TRBJ1-4, with TRBD1 identical over 9 bases. The CDR3 has 17 amino acids. CDR1 SGHKS and CDR2 YYEKEE come from the germline V gene (reference sequence). V shed 3 bases and J 6 bases; nucleotides not matched to a gene: 12. The CDR3 loop reads CASSSAGTGLIDEKLFF. The CDR3 DNA reads TGTGCCAGCAGCTCTGCCGGGACAGGGTTGATTGATGAAAAACTGTTTTTT.

This clonotype was observed many times. V gene TRBV19 combines with J gene TRBJ2-1; 9 bases align to TRBD1. CDR3 size: 14 residues. Trimming at V came to 5 bases and at J to 7 bases, leaving 6 bases not matched to a gene. The germline CDR1 and CDR2 sequences are LNHDA and SQIVND (reference sequence). The CDR3: CASSLGTGMNEQFF. The CDR3, as DNA: TGTGCCAGTAGTCTCGGGACAGGGATGAATGAGCAGTTCTTC. Looking up the rest from reference TRBV19 and TRBJ2-1 gives the full variable domain: DGGITQSPKYLFRKEGQNVTLSCEQNLNHDAMYWYRQDPGQGLRLIYYSQIVNDFQKGDIAEGYSVSREKKESFPLTVTSAQKNPTAFYLCASSLGTGMNEQFFGPGTRLTVL.

J is TRBJ2-4 and V is TRBV7-8; possibly TRBD1 or TRBD2 for D (5 bases each). V lost 5 bases and J lost 3, with 8 bases in between. Germline V gene data show CDR1 as SGHVS and CDR2 as FQNEAQ. This CDR3 spans 13 amino acids. The CDR3: CASSGGGKNIQYF. In DNA form, the CDR3 reads TGTGCCAGCAGCGGTGGGGGCAAAAACATTCAGTACTTC.

Ten or more counts support this clonotype. The rearrangement uses TRBV29-1 and TRBJ2-1; D unresolved. CDR1 and CDR2 (germline): SQVTM, ANQGSEA. V was shortened by 8 bases and J by 5 bases, with 16 bases between the two germline ends. This CDR3 comprises 13 residues. The chain's CDR3 is CSLTPVGDNEQFF. The CDR3, as DNA: TGCAGCTTGACCCCCGTAGGAGACAATGAGCAGTTCTTC.

The gene calls are TRBV7-8 and TRBJ2-3; D assignment may be TRBD1 or TRBD2 (5 bases each). The CDR3 covers 21 residues. V gave up 0 bases and J gave up 4 bases, with 29 bases separating them. The germline gives CDR1 SGHVS, CDR2 FQNEAQ. The CDR3 is CASSLASSFDPQGPRADTQYF. CDR3 DNA sequence: TGTGCCAGCAGCTTAGCCAGCAGCTTTGACCCTCAGGGACCGCGCGCAGATACGCAGTATTTT.

The chain combines TRBV11-1 with TRBJ1-6; D remains unclear. CDR1 is SGHAT, CDR2 FQDESV, per germline (reference sequence). The CDR3 covers 15 residues. The V end was cut by 5 bases, the J end by 8 bases, with 16 bases between. CDR3: CASSPYGGYDSPLHF. The CDR3 region has the DNA TGTGCCAGCAGCCCTTATGGAGGGTACGATTCACCCCTCCACTTT.

About this clonotype itself: A much larger clone differs from this one at a single base, so this may be a read error. This chain links TRBV9 with TRBJ2-1; the D call may be TRBD1 or TRBD2 (6 bases each). V was cut by 0 bases and J by 3 bases, with 16 bases left in between. This CDR3 is built from 17 residues. Per germline, CDR1 SGDLS and CDR2 YYNGEE. CDR3 amino acids: CASSVAGAGGIYNEQFF. The DNA of the CDR3 is TGTGCCAGCAGCGTAGCAGGGGCTGGCGGGATCTACAATGAGCAGTTCTTC.

This clonotype was recorded at least ten times. J is TRBJ2-6 and V is TRBV5-1; D is perhaps TRBD1 (6 bases). V was pared by 2 bases and J by 2 bases, with 14 bases between. CDR1 is SGHRS, CDR2 YFSETQ, per germline. The CDR3 is 17 amino acids. CDR3 sequence reads: CASSLAHRVAGANVLTF. For the CDR3, the DNA is TGCGCCAGCAGCTTAGCCCACAGGGTAGCTGGGGCCAACGTCCTGACTTTC.

This clonotype has a count of ten or more. J is TRBJ2-7 and V is TRBV12-5, with TRBD1 matching 8 bases. CDR3 size: 15 residues. With 2 bases clipped from V and 6 bases from J, the junction kept 9 bases outside the gene matches. Germline lookup yields CDR1 LGHNT and CDR2 FRNRAP. DNA for the CDR3: TGTGCTAGTGGTTTGCCTGACAGGGGTAACGGCGAGCAGTACTTC. It codes for CASGLPDRGNGEQYF. Filled out from reference TRBV12-5 and TRBJ2-7, the complete variable domain reads DARVTQTPRHKVTEMGQEVTMRCQPILGHNTVFWYRQTMMQGLELLAYFRNRAPLDDSGMPKDRFSAEMPDATLATLKIQPSEPRDSAVYFCASGLPDRGNGEQYFGPGTRLTVT.

This clonotype was observed at least ten times. The V call is TRBV4-2, the J call TRBJ2-3; 10 nucleotides align to TRBD2. Germline V CDR1 and CDR2: LGHNA, YNFKEQ. The ends lost 1 base at V and 6 bases at J; junction bases unmatched: 4. CDR3 length: 15 amino acids. This CDR3 is CASSQGSGGQDTQYF. Written as DNA, the CDR3 is TGTGCCAGCAGCCAAGGTAGCGGGGGGCAGGATACGCAGTATTTT.

The CDR3 region is CASSIWAGGQETQYF. The CDR3 nucleotides are TGTGCCAGTAGTATCTGGGCGGGGGGACAAGAGACCCAGTACTTC. The V call is TRBV19, the J call TRBJ2-5, with 8 bases matching TRBD2. This CDR3 has 15 amino acids. Trimming removed 3 bases from V and 2 bases from J; junction bases left unmatched: 5. Germline V CDR1 and CDR2: LNHDA, SQIVND (reference sequence). The entire variable domain, with the rest obtained from reference TRBV19 and TRBJ2-5, is as follows: DGGITQSPKYLFRKEGQNVTLSCEQNLNHDAMYWYRQDPGQGLRLIYYSQIVNDFQKGDIAEGYSVSREKKESFPLTVTSAQKNPTAFYLCASSIWAGGQETQYFGPGTRLLVL.

On this clonotype: A read error may be the cause here, since a much bigger clone is one base away. The rearrangement uses TRBV20-1 and TRBJ2-7; 11 positions agree with TRBD2. J was trimmed by 0 bases and V by 6 bases; bases with no gene match: 13. The germline V gene encodes CDR1 DFQATT and CDR2 SNEGSKA (reference sequence). The CDR3 sequence is 17 residues long. The CDR3: CSAPTRGLAADSYEQYF. As DNA, the CDR3 is TGCAGTGCACCGACTAGGGGACTAGCGGCGGACTCCTACGAGCAGTACTTC.

This clonotype was counted at least ten times. This sequence joins TRBV20-1 and TRBJ2-7, with 8 positions matching TRBD2. V shed 0 bases, J shed 9 bases, and the junction held 10 bases outside the gene matches. CDR1 is DFQATT, CDR2 SNEGSKA, per germline (reference sequence). The CDR3 consists of 14 residues. CDR3 loop: CSARDQAAGERQYF. The CDR3 DNA reads as TGCAGTGCTAGAGATCAAGCAGCGGGGGAAAGGCAGTACTTC.

This clonotype was found many times. The J gene is TRBJ1-5, the V gene TRBV5-6, with a weak D call TRBD1 (6 bases). Looked up from germline, CDR1 is SGHDT and CDR2 is YYEEEE. Trimming pared 4 bases from V and 2 bases from J, leaving 16 bases between. This CDR3 is built from 16 residues. CDR3 nucleotides: TGTGCCAGCAGCCTAAACACAGGGTGGGGCAATCAGCCCCAGCATTTT. As protein: CASSLNTGWGNQPQHF.

The chain employs TRBV24-1 and TRBJ1-6, with 8 bases fitting TRBD1. With V trimmed by 3 bases and J by 6 bases, 18 bases remained unmatched. CDR3 length: 20 amino acids. Germline CDR1 reads KGHDR; CDR2 reads SFDVKD. In DNA, the CDR3 is TGTGCCACCAGTGATGGACAGGGCAGGAAGGTAGGGGGTACTAATTCACCCCTCCACTTT. Protein: CATSDGQGRKVGGTNSPLHF.

DNA of the CDR3: TGTGCCAGCAGTGCGCAGGGTAGCGGGGAGCTGTTTTTT. Protein product: CASSAQGSGELFF. This chain joins TRBV6-1 and TRBJ2-2, with D possibly TRBD1 on 5 matching bases. From germline, CDR1 is MNHNS and CDR2 SASEGT. The CDR3 is made up of 13 amino acids. Trimming cost V 4 bases and J 7 bases, with 10 bases left between them.

Concerning this clonotype itself: No conserved phenylalanine or tryptophan ends this CDR3, so it is likely a read error. The chain combines TRBV5-1 with TRBJ2-3, with 8 bases identical to TRBD1. The CDR3 has 15 amino acids. With 0 bases clipped from V and 9 bases from J, the junction kept 9 bases outside the gene matches. Germline CDR1 SGHRS, CDR2 YFSETQ. The CDR3, as DNA: TGCGCCAGCAGCTTGGCCGGGACAGGTCAAGAGACGCAGTATCTT. It codes for CASSLAGTGQETQYL.

As to this clonotype: A clone one base away is much larger, so this may be a read error. Here the CDR3 omits its conserved ending phenylalanine or tryptophan, so a read error is the likely source. This chain connects TRBV9 to TRBJ1-2; D remains ambiguous. Trimming stripped 6 bases from V and 8 bases from J, with 17 bases between. CDR1 is SGDLS and CDR2 is YYNGEE in the germline V gene. CDR3 size: 13 residues. In DNA form, the CDR3 reads TGTGCCAGCACCACTACCCCGGACGGGGGCTACACCTCC. This encodes CASTTTPDGGYTS.

This clonotype was observed many times. The genes are TRBV11-3 and TRBJ1-3; 10 nucleotides agree with TRBD1. V was pared by 5 bases and J by 10 bases, with 5 bases of the junction left unmatched. CDR1 is SGHNT, CDR2 YENEEA, per germline. The CDR3 runs 13 residues. The DNA of the CDR3 is TGTGCCAGCAGCCCCGGGACAGGGGAAACCATATATTTT. It translates to CASSPGTGETIYF.

This clonotype was detected ten times or more. V gene TRBV11-2 combines with J gene TRBJ1-4, with TRBD1 as a possible D gene (6 bases). In germline, CDR1 is SGHAT, CDR2 FQNNGV. V lost 1 base, J lost 0 bases, and 15 bases lay in between. The CDR3 has 18 amino acids. CDR3 sequence reads: CASSLAPSTGTTNEKLFF. CDR3 DNA: TGTGCCAGCAGCTTAGCCCCCTCCACAGGGACAACTAATGAAAAACTGTTTTTT.